The present TCR beta chain was sequenced within a study of identical twins. Template switching added a universal primer binding site, and final cDNA carried unique molecular identifiers. TCRdb used MiXCR to reprocess the 5' RACE reads, holding one entry per CDR3 protein. The sample gives 430,000 or so distinct CDR3 sequences, around 24% of which show up once; 2.9% is in the top ten. V lost 6 bases and J 1 base, leaving 8 bases between the germline ends. The CDR3 consists of 13 residues. Germline CDR1 MNHNY, CDR2 SVGAGI (reference sequence). The same sample was also studied in work on T cells expressing NK-cell markers. From that paper: These clonotypes, the leaders elsewhere, also led the CD3+CD56-NKG2C+ fraction in several donors.

This sequence originates from a woman aged 18-30 years in good health. The sequenced material came from CD4+ T cells sorted from blood. The chain recombines TRBV6-6 with TRBJ2-3; D possibly corresponds to TRBD2 (5 bases). The CDR3: CASSGEGTDTQYF. The DNA for the CDR3 is TGTGCCAGCAGCGGGGAAGGCACAGATACGCAGTATTTT.